This T cell receptor beta chain appears in the sequencing data of a study of tumor-infiltrating lymphocytes in primary liver carcinoma. Overall study: Roughly 3.65 to 7.5 million productive TCRbeta reads were obtained per sample, with similar numbers across tissue types. Notes on the study in general: Less overlap was seen in tumor-adjacent and tumor-blood pairs than in tumor region pairs.

This clonotype was recorded many times. Its cognate antigen is unknown. Germline DNA was also extracted, while the blood RNA originated from unsorted whole blood. Before the surgical procedure, four milliliters of peripheral blood were collected. Starting from around 0.45 ug of total RNA, TCR beta cDNA was produced with a primer in the constant region. Three nested multiplex PCR rounds, a slightly modified ARM-PCR method, built the TCR beta libraries. TCRdb re-called the multiplex PCR reads through MiXCR, storing one row per CDR3 protein. The sample contains 310,000 or so distinct CDR3 sequences, 50% to 60% of which appear only once. The receptor's source is a woman under 40 with primary liver carcinoma and hepatitis B virus infection. Sequencing used peripheral blood.

CDR3 loop: CASGLVATDEQFF. The CDR3 region has the DNA TGTGCTAGTGGTTTGGTTGCCACCGATGAGCAGTTCTTC. The chain recombines TRBV12-5 with TRBJ2-1; D call uncertain. The CDR3 spans 13 residues. CDR1 is LGHNT, CDR2 FRNRAP, per germline. Trimming pared 0 bases from V and 8 bases from J, leaving 8 bases between. The entire variable domain, with the rest obtained from reference TRBV12-5 and TRBJ2-1, is as follows: DARVTQTPRHKVTEMGQEVTMRCQPILGHNTVFWYRQTMMQGLELLAYFRNRAPLDDSGMPKDRFSAEMPDATLATLKIQPSEPRDSAVYFCASGLVATDEQFFGPGTRLTVL.